The source of this T cell receptor (beta chain) is a study of blood T cell repertoires in COVID-19. Study background: The study drew acute and convalescent COVID-19 samples from the United States, Italy and Spain. From T cells, B-cell-depleted T cells, or PBMCs came the material, which was cDNA or gDNA.

Measured with immunoSEQ multiplex PCR; TCRdb has only the in-frame clones, and not every one. The sample carries approximately 200,000 clones, about nine tenths recorded once. The age range of participants was about 18 to 89 years, with residence in about two dozen US areas. Cohort 3 donors counted as recovered after two negative PCRs, clearance, or resolved symptoms. V was shortened by 0 bases and J by 0 bases, with 6 bases between the two germline ends. The CDR3 spans 14 residues. Germline V gives CDR1 GTSNPN, CDR2 SVGIG (reference sequence). The clonotype originates from a man aged 30 to 39 who had recovered from COVID-19. V gene TRBV30 combines with J gene TRBJ2-1; no clear D gene. What was sequenced was PBMCs or T cells enriched from blood (not recorded which). The CDR3 DNA sequence: TGTGCCTGGAGTGTACTGAGCTCCTACAATGAGCAGTTCTTC. This codes for CAWSVLSSYNEQFF.